Presented here are 28 T cell receptor beta chains from one specimen sequenced in a study of T cell responses to AZD1222 COVID-19 vaccine. Here immunoSEQ multiplex PCR was the method, and the copy in TCRdb shows in-frame clones only, minus some. Of around 160,000 clones in the sample, under 95% are singletons; the top ten hold 0.9% to 1.2%. This specimen consisted of peripheral blood, obtained 28 days after the second AZD1222 dose. Receptors originate from an adult who received the AZD1222 COVID-19 vaccine.

The genes are TRBV2 and TRBJ1-1; D not certain. Germline CDR1 and CDR2: SNHLY and FYNNEI. This CDR3 contains 12 residues. Trimming removed 6 bases at V and 8 bases at J, with 13 bases between. The CDR3 is CASSAARGEAFF. CDR3 coding DNA: TGTGCCAGCAGCGCGGCGCGGGGAGAAGCTTTCTTT.

The V gene is TRBV19, the J gene TRBJ1-1, with unresolved D. V lost 3 bases to trimming and J lost 0 bases, with 8 bases between them. The CDR3 sequence is 14 residues long. The germline gives CDR1 LNHDA, CDR2 SQIVND (reference sequence). This chain's CDR3 is CASSMSTLNTEAFF. The DNA of the CDR3 is TGTGCCAGTAGTATGAGCACTTTGAACACTGAAGCTTTCTTT.

The rearrangement joins TRBV12-5 to TRBJ2-5; D unclear. V shed 4 bases and J shed 4 bases, with 7 bases lying between them. This CDR3 comprises 12 residues. CDR1 is LGHNT and CDR2 is FRNRAP in the germline V gene. The CDR3 DNA reads TGTGCTAGTGGTTATCAGGCAGAGACCCAGTACTTC. Its translation is CASGYQAETQYF.

The chain couples TRBV24-1 to TRBJ1-4; D remains unclear. Deletions cut 6 bases from V and 0 bases from J, with 13 bases between. The CDR3 extends over 16 amino acids. Per the germline V gene, CDR1 is KGHDR and CDR2 is SFDVKD. The CDR3 region has the DNA TGTGCCACCAGTTGTAGACACCTCGCAACTAATGAAAAACTGTTTTTT. Protein product: CATSCRHLATNEKLFF.

This rearrangement joins TRBV6-5 to TRBJ1-3, with D perhaps matching TRBD1 (5 bases). This CDR3 has 15 residues. Germline V gene data show CDR1 as MNHEY and CDR2 as SVGAGI. V was clipped by 6 bases and J by 4 bases, with 16 bases between them. The CDR3 DNA is TGTGCCAGCAGAACCGACAGACGAATCGGAAACACCATATATTTT. This translates into CASRTDRRIGNTIYF.

This chain connects TRBV10-3 to TRBJ2-7; the D gene is possibly TRBD2 (6 bases). V lost 0 bases and J lost 7, with 10 bases in between. CDR3 length equals 13 residues. CDR1 is ENHRY, CDR2 SYGVKD, per germline. The CDR3: CAISESNSGEQYF. CDR3 bases: TGTGCCATCAGTGAGTCGAATAGCGGTGAGCAGTACTTC.

The rearrangement links TRBV9 to TRBJ2-7; 7 bases match TRBD2. The junction had 8 bases not matched to a gene; V was cut back by 4 bases and J by 1 base. The CDR3 loop spans 15 amino acids. The V gene's germline CDR1 is SGDLS and CDR2 YYNGEE. The CDR3 sequence is CASSQAPAGSYEQYF. The CDR3, as DNA: TGTGCCAGCAGCCAGGCCCCAGCGGGGTCCTACGAGCAGTACTTC.

This sequence joins TRBV9 and TRBJ1-6; D is possibly TRBD1 (5 bases). V lost 0 bases, J lost 8 bases, and 9 bases lay in between. CDR3 length equals 14 residues. Germline values: CDR1 SGDLS, CDR2 YYNGEE. The CDR3, as DNA: TGTGCCAGCAGCGTAGATGGGGGTGATTCACCCCTCCACTTT. It is translated as CASSVDGGDSPLHF.

The chain carries TRBV4-1 and TRBJ1-1; no definite D call. Trimming pared 0 bases from V and 1 base from J, leaving 12 bases between. This CDR3 comprises 16 residues. The germline V gene encodes CDR1 MGHRA and CDR2 YSYEKL. CDR3 sequence reads: CASSQDWEGWNTEAFF. CDR3 nucleotides: TGCGCCAGCAGCCAAGATTGGGAGGGATGGAACACTGAAGCTTTCTTT.

The V gene is TRBV18, the J gene TRBJ2-5, with 8 positions matching TRBD2. Germline CDR1 and CDR2: KGHSH and LQKENI. There are 15 residues in the CDR3. The trim removed 0 bases at V and 5 bases at J, leaving 5 bases unmatched. The CDR3 DNA is TGTGCCAGCTCACCACCGACGTCTAGCGGGGAGACCCAGTACTTC. Protein product: CASSPPTSSGETQYF.

The genes are TRBV12-5 and TRBJ2-7; TRBD1 matches 8 bases. With 1 base clipped from V and 5 bases from J, the junction kept 1 base outside the gene matches. Per the germline V gene, CDR1 is LGHNT and CDR2 is FRNRAP. The CDR3 is 13 amino acids. The CDR3 bases are TGTGCTAGTGGTTTGGGACAGGGGCACGAGCAGTACTTC. This codes for CASGLGQGHEQYF.

This chain links TRBV6-5 with TRBJ2-3; 7 bases are a match to TRBD1. Losses at the gene ends were 6 bases for V and 7 bases for J; bases not matched to a gene: 7. Germline V gene lookup returns CDR1 MNHEY and CDR2 SVGAGI. The CDR3 sequence is 13 residues long. CDR3 sequence reads: CASSLTGMNTQYF. The CDR3 DNA follows: TGTGCCAGCAGCTTGACAGGGATGAATACGCAGTATTTT.

The chain links TRBV3-1 (or the pseudogene TRBV3-2) to TRBJ1-1; TRBD1 is a possible D gene (5 bases). CDR3 length equals 15 residues. The V gene lost 3 bases and the J gene lost 1 base, with 12 bases spanning the gap. Germline V gene sequence: CDR1 LGHDT, CDR2 YNNKEL (reference sequence). The CDR3 DNA follows: TGTGCCAGCAGCCAGGAAGGACATGGGAACACTGAAGCTTTCTTT. Encoded protein: CASSQEGHGNTEAFF.

The chain links TRBV19 to TRBJ2-7, with 7 bases identical to TRBD1. Trimming took 6 bases from V and 5 from J; bases not matched to a gene: 7. The germline gives CDR1 LNHDA, CDR2 SQIVND (reference sequence). This CDR3 has 13 amino acids. The CDR3 is CASSAGTVNEQYF. In DNA form, the CDR3 reads TGTGCCAGTAGCGCCGGGACAGTTAACGAGCAGTACTTC.

This clone occurred once. The chain carries TRBV7-6 and TRBJ1-3; 9 bases agree with TRBD1. V shed 4 bases, J shed 8 bases, and the junction held 9 bases outside the gene matches. The CDR3 has 15 amino acids. Germline V gene sequence: CDR1 SGHVS, CDR2 FNYEAQ. This CDR3 reads CASSSGQGGGDTIYF. DNA for the CDR3: TGTGCCAGCAGCTCGGGACAGGGTGGGGGAGACACCATATATTTT. The full variable domain, in which reference TRBV7-6 and TRBJ1-3 provide the parts outside the CDR3, is GAGVSQSPRYKVTKRGQDVALRCDPISGHVSLYWYRQALGQGPEFLTYFNYEAQQDKSGLPNDRFSAERPEGSISTLTIQRTEQRDSAMYRCASSSGQGGGDTIYFGEGSWLTVV.

The chain employs TRBV7-9 and TRBJ2-3; a weak D match, TRBD2 (7 bases). V gave up 6 bases and J gave up 1 base, with 23 bases separating them. Looked up from germline, CDR1 is SEHNR and CDR2 is FQNEAQ (reference sequence). The CDR3 has 18 residues. The CDR3: CASRCLGCGGQGTDTQYF. CDR3 sequence (DNA): TGTGCCAGCAGGTGCTTGGGTTGCGGGGGACAAGGCACAGATACGCAGTATTTT. Using reference TRBV7-9 and TRBJ2-3 for the parts outside the CDR3, the full variable domain is DTGVSQNPRHKITKRGQNVTFRCDPISEHNRLYWYRQTLGQGPEFLTYFQNEAQLEKSRLLSDRFSAERPKGSFSTLEIQRTEQGDSAMYLCASRCLGCGGQGTDTQYFGPGTRLTVL.

The chain combines TRBV19 with TRBJ1-5; tentative D call: TRBD1 (5 bases). This CDR3 region has 13 residues. V shed 1 base and J shed 7 bases, with 8 bases lying between them. Germline V gives CDR1 LNHDA, CDR2 SQIVND (reference sequence). CDR3 protein: CASSIGRVQPQHF. The CDR3 nucleotides read TGTGCCAGTAGTATAGGCAGGGTGCAGCCCCAGCATTTT.

CDR3 nucleotides: TGTGCCAGCAGCTTAGACCCGGGGAACATTCAGTACTTC. Its protein product is CASSLDPGNIQYF. The rearrangement uses TRBV7-9 and TRBJ2-4; TRBD2 might be the D (5 bases). Trimming stripped 1 base from V and 7 bases from J, with 8 bases between. Germline CDR1 and CDR2: SEHNR and FQNEAQ (reference sequence). This CDR3 spans 13 amino acids.

The rearrangement uses TRBV5-1 and TRBJ2-2; D is undetermined. Between the trimmed V and J ends, which lost 3 bases and 6 bases, there was a span of 12 bases. The CDR3 is 14 amino acids. Germline V gives CDR1 SGHRS, CDR2 YFSETQ. CDR3: CASSSVPGPGELFF. The DNA for the CDR3 is TGCGCCAGCAGCTCAGTCCCTGGGCCCGGGGAGCTGTTTTTT. Together with reference TRBV5-1 and TRBJ2-2, the CDR3 gives the full variable domain: KAGVTQTPRYLIKTRGQQVTLSCSPISGHRSVSWYQQTPGQGLQFLFEYFSETQRNKGNFPGRFSGRQFSNSRSEMNVSTLELGDSALYLCASSSVPGPGELFFGEGSRLTVL.

This rearrangement joins TRBV19 to TRBJ2-7; D remains unclear. CDR3 size: 13 residues. V was shortened by 7 bases and J by 2 bases, with 12 bases between the two germline ends. Germline lookup yields CDR1 LNHDA and CDR2 SQIVND (reference sequence). DNA of the CDR3: TGTGCCAGTACTGAGACCCTGCCCTACGAGCAGTACTTC. This sequence encodes CASTETLPYEQYF.

The CDR3 DNA reads TGTGCCAGCAGCAAGACAGGGGAACGGGAAAAACTGTTTTTT. Its protein product is CASSKTGEREKLFF. The chain has TRBV2 and TRBJ1-4; 8 bases fit TRBD1. After removal of 6 bases from V and 8 bases from J, the junction contained 8 bases not matched to a gene. Germline V gives CDR1 SNHLY, CDR2 FYNNEI. CDR3 length: 14 residues.

The rearrangement joins TRBV4-1 to TRBJ1-5; D perhaps matches TRBD1 (6 bases). Per germline, CDR1 MGHRA and CDR2 YSYEKL. The CDR3 totals 14 residues. Trimming took off 4 bases at V and 8 bases at J, with 15 bases between the two ends. DNA for the CDR3: TGCGCCAGCAGCCCTAACAGGGACTTTGAGCCCCAGCATTTT. It encodes CASSPNRDFEPQHF.

This sequence joins TRBV27 and TRBJ2-6; TRBD1 aligns across 9 bases. Trimming at V came to 5 bases and at J to 0 bases, leaving 5 bases not matched to a gene. The germline CDR1 and CDR2 sequences are MNHEY and SMNVEV (reference sequence). This CDR3 is 17 amino acids long. The CDR3 nucleotides read TGTGCCAGCAGTCCGGGACAGGGCTTCTCTGGGGCCAACGTCCTGACTTTC. Translation: CASSPGQGFSGANVLTF.

V is TRBV18 and J is TRBJ2-1, with D unresolved. Germline CDR1 KGHSH, CDR2 LQKENI. Trimming cost V 2 bases and J 8 bases, with 10 bases left between them. The CDR3 covers 13 residues. DNA for the CDR3: TGTGCCAGCTCACCAGTTCCTACCCATGAGCAGTTCTTC. Its protein is CASSPVPTHEQFF.

This rearrangement joins TRBV11-2 to TRBJ1-6; TRBD1 matches 9 bases. Germline CDR1 SGHAT, CDR2 FQNNGV. The trim removed 5 bases at V and 4 bases at J, leaving 6 bases unmatched. The CDR3 consists of 16 residues. The CDR3: CASSLTGTGYNSPLHF. In DNA, the CDR3 is TGTGCCAGCAGCCTAACCGGGACAGGGTATAATTCACCCCTCCACTTT.

This sequence joins TRBV6-6 and TRBJ2-2; TRBD1 matches at 10 bases. The CDR3 consists of 16 residues. V trimming: 4 bases; J trimming: 6 bases; junction bases outside the gene matches: 8. Germline V lookup: CDR1 MNHNY, CDR2 SVGAGI (reference sequence). CDR3 DNA sequence: TGTGCCAGCAGTTCTCCAGGGACAGGGGATCCCGGGGAGCTGTTTTTT. Translated, it gives CASSSPGTGDPGELFF.

This clone was observed once. V and J are TRBV7-9 and TRBJ1-1; no reliable D call. The ends were cut back, 5 bases at V and 8 bases at J, with 21 bases in the middle. The CDR3 is 15 amino acids. Per germline, CDR1 SEHNR and CDR2 FQNEAQ (reference sequence). CDR3 in DNA: TGTGCCAGCAGCGCCCAGGACCGGGGAAGCGCGGAAGCTTTCTTT. Its protein product is CASSAQDRGSAEAFF.

This rearrangement joins TRBV4-1 to TRBJ2-4; 10 nucleotides line up with TRBD2. The CDR3 extends over 21 amino acids. Germline CDR1 and CDR2: MGHRA and YSYEKL. V was pared by 3 bases and J by 3 bases, with 20 bases of the junction left unmatched. The CDR3 DNA sequence: TGCGCCAGCAGCCATTACCCGGAGCACCTAGCGGGGGACGGGGGCAAAAACATTCAGTACTTC. Translation: CASSHYPEHLAGDGGKNIQYF.